The 13 T cell receptor beta chains given below trace back to one sample, sequenced in a study of blood T cell repertoires in COVID-19. Data came from immunoSEQ multiplex PCR; TCRdb stores just in-frame clones and leaves some out. The table records 130,000 or so clones, approximately 89% of them present only once. The specimen sequenced was peripheral blood. The receptor source for this set is a woman aged 70 to 79 with COVID-19, enrolled during active disease.

The gene calls are TRBV12-3 or TRBV12-4 and TRBJ2-5; 7 nucleotides match TRBD1. The CDR3 extends over 13 amino acids. The junction had 2 bases not matched to a gene; V was cut back by 5 bases and J by 2 bases. The chain's CDR3 is CASSMGQQETQYF. CDR3 nucleotides: TGTGCCAGCAGTATGGGACAGCAAGAGACCCAGTACTTC.

V gene TRBV12-3 or TRBV12-4 combines with J gene TRBJ1-5, with TRBD1 identical over 8 bases. The CDR3 is 13 residues long. Losses at the gene ends were 6 bases for V and 8 bases for J; bases not matched to a gene: 6. The DNA of the CDR3 is TGTGCCAGCAGCCGGACAGGGCAGGAGCCCCAGCATTTT. Translating it yields CASSRTGQEPQHF.

J is TRBJ1-2 and V is TRBV6-5; a weak D match, TRBD1 (5 bases). V lost 10 bases to trimming and J lost 8 bases, with 23 bases between them. Germline V gives CDR1 MNHEY, CDR2 SVGAGI. The CDR3 spans 14 residues. The CDR3 region is CATLNVYGASGYTF. The CDR3 coding sequence is TGTGCCACCTTGAATGTCTATGGGGCGAGCGGCTACACCTTC.

The chain has TRBV18 and TRBJ1-3; D might be TRBD1 (6 bases). With 2 bases removed from V and 0 bases from J, the gap between germline ends came to 11 bases. Germline lookup yields CDR1 KGHSH and CDR2 LQKENI. This CDR3 is 16 amino acids long. The CDR3 spells CASSPEMDSSGNTIYF. The CDR3 coding sequence is TGTGCCAGCTCACCAGAGATGGACAGCTCTGGAAACACCATATATTTT. The variable domain in full, with the rest retrieved from reference TRBV18 and TRBJ1-3, is NAGVMQNPRHLVRRRGQEARLRCSPMKGHSHVYWYRQLPEEGLKFMVYLQKENIIDESGMPKERFSAEFPKEGPSILRIQQVVRGDSAAYFCASSPEMDSSGNTIYFGEGSWLTVV.

The gene calls are TRBV28 and TRBJ1-1; D is uncertain. Deletions cut 4 bases from V and 4 bases from J, with 4 bases between. Germline-derived CDR1 and CDR2 are MDHEN and SYDVKM. CDR3 length: 11 amino acids. Written as DNA, the CDR3 is TGTGCCAGCAGTTACACCACTGAAGCTTTCTTT. As protein: CASSYTTEAFF.

The rearrangement uses TRBV5-1 and TRBJ1-2, with TRBD1 as a possible D gene (6 bases). Trimming took 3 bases from V and 6 from J, leaving 15 bases between them. The CDR3 sequence is 14 residues long. Germline loops: CDR1 SGHRS, CDR2 YFSETQ. The CDR3 spells CASSSGPGDHGYTF. Here the CDR3 DNA reads TGCGCCAGCAGCTCGGGTCCAGGGGATCATGGCTACACCTTC.

The chain links TRBV19 to TRBJ1-1; D not certain. CDR1 LNHDA and CDR2 SQIVND come from the germline V gene (reference sequence). The CDR3 runs 14 residues. V gave up 9 bases and J gave up 0 bases, with 14 bases separating them. The CDR3: CASLGPRLNTEAFF. As DNA, the CDR3 is TGTGCCAGCCTTGGGCCAAGACTGAACACTGAAGCTTTCTTT.

This clone was seen once. V usage is TRBV6-1 and J usage is TRBJ1-5; 7 bases align to TRBD1. Germline-derived CDR1 and CDR2 are MNHNS and SASEGT. With 2 bases clipped from V and 6 bases from J, the junction kept 10 bases outside the gene matches. The CDR3 is 16 residues long. CDR3 region: CASSENSDRLGQPQHF. CDR3 nucleotide sequence: TGTGCCAGCAGTGAAAATTCGGACAGGCTGGGTCAGCCCCAGCATTTT.

V usage is TRBV9 and J usage is TRBJ2-2; D unresolved. The V and J ends lost 4 bases and 3 bases respectively, with 19 bases between them. CDR1 is SGDLS, CDR2 YYNGEE, per germline. CDR3 size: 17 residues. CDR3: CASSPSPGYFYTGELFF. CDR3 bases: TGTGCCAGCAGCCCATCCCCTGGTTACTTTTACACCGGGGAGCTGTTTTTT. The variable domain in full, with the rest retrieved from reference TRBV9 and TRBJ2-2, is DSGVTQTPKHLITATGQRVTLRCSPRSGDLSVYWYQQSLDQGLQFLIQYYNGEERAKGNILERFSAQQFPDLHSELNLSSLELGDSALYFCASSPSPGYFYTGELFFGEGSRLTVL.

This rearrangement joins TRBV2 to TRBJ2-1; weak D call: TRBD2 (6 bases). The CDR3 length is 15 residues. Trimming pared 6 bases from V and 4 bases from J, leaving 16 bases between. The germline CDR1 and CDR2 sequences are SNHLY and FYNNEI. Here the CDR3 DNA reads TGTGCCAGCAGACCGGGACTCCAGAGATACAATGAGCAGTTCTTC. Translated, it gives CASRPGLQRYNEQFF.

The chain employs TRBV6-2 or TRBV6-3 and TRBJ2-3; TRBD1 might be the D (6 bases). CDR1 is MNHEY and CDR2 is SVGEGT in the germline V gene. V was clipped by 2 bases and J by 2 bases, with 11 bases between them. This CDR3 is built from 15 residues. CDR3 sequence reads: CASSYQQGPTDTQYF. Written as DNA, the CDR3 is TGTGCCAGCAGTTACCAGCAGGGGCCCACAGATACGCAGTATTTT.

The chain is built from TRBV5-1 and TRBJ2-7; a weak D match, TRBD2 (6 bases). Germline CDR1 and CDR2: SGHRS and YFSETQ. This CDR3 is built from 16 residues. Trimming shortened V by 4 bases and J by 3 bases, and 20 bases separated the two germline ends. This CDR3 is CASSGLGDSPDYEQYF. CDR3 sequence (DNA): TGCGCCAGCAGCGGGCTAGGGGACTCCCCGGACTACGAGCAGTACTTC.

The chain is built from TRBV19 and TRBJ2-2; 8 nucleotides match TRBD1. After removal of 6 bases from V and 6 bases from J, the junction contained 6 bases not matched to a gene. CDR1 is LNHDA, CDR2 SQIVND, per germline (reference sequence). The length of the CDR3 is 14 residues. The CDR3 DNA is TGTGCCAGTAGCCTGGACAGGGCCGCCGGGGAGCTGTTTTTT. Translation: CASSLDRAAGELFF.